Listed here is a single T cell receptor beta chain. The V and J ends lost 5 bases and 0 bases respectively, with 14 bases between them. The CDR3 is 16 amino acids. Germline lookup yields CDR1 SEHNR and CDR2 FQNEAQ (reference sequence). PCR employed 60 Vbeta and 13 Jbeta primers. This table comes from immunoSEQ multiplex PCR, and its TCRdb copy is limited to in-frame clones, with some not included. The sample carries about 120,000 clones, 77% recorded once. This specimen belongs to a study of cytomegalovirus exposure and HLA in healthy donors. The clonotype comes from a man aged 35 to 55 in good health and CMV-seropositive. The sequencing sample was made of PBMCs. The chain couples TRBV7-9 to TRBJ1-5; D might be TRBD1 (6 bases). The CDR3 loop is CASSTGTSYSNQPQHF. The CDR3 coding sequence is TGTGCCAGCAGCACAGGGACAAGTTATAGCAATCAGCCCCAGCATTTT.